The 3 T cell receptor beta chains listed next were all sequenced from one sample in a study of T cell responses to AZD1222 COVID-19 vaccine. Only in-frame clones appear in the TCRdb table, and some are missing; sequencing was by immunoSEQ multiplex PCR. The sample shows under 200,000 clones, approximately 92% of them seen only once. The source material was peripheral blood, sampled 28 days after the second dose of the MenACWY control vaccine. The receptors stem from an adult who received the MenACWY meningococcal vaccine as a control.

In the case of this clone: This sample also contains other DNA sequences that code for the same CDR3. This chain links TRBV5-1 with TRBJ2-3; no clear D gene. V was trimmed by 5 bases and J by 0 bases, leaving 4 bases between them. Germline loops: CDR1 SGHRS, CDR2 YFSETQ. The CDR3 sequence is 12 residues long. This chain's CDR3 is CASSTSTDTQYF. The CDR3 DNA reads as TGCGCCAGCAGTACTAGCACAGATACGCAGTATTTT.

The chain recombines TRBV5-1 with TRBJ2-3; D may be TRBD2 (5 bases). Trimming shortened V by 3 bases and J by 2 bases, and 7 bases separated the two germline ends. This CDR3 region has 13 residues. Germline CDR1 and CDR2: SGHRS and YFSETQ. The CDR3 DNA reads as TGCGCCAGCAGCTGGAGGACCACAGATACGCAGTATTTT. Amino acids: CASSWRTTDTQYF.

J is TRBJ2-7 and V is TRBV7-2; 9 nucleotides line up with TRBD1. CDR1 is SGHTA and CDR2 is FQGNSA in the germline V gene. This CDR3 is built from 14 residues. The V and J ends lost 7 bases and 6 bases, in that order; junction bases with no gene match: 10. The CDR3 nucleotides are TGTGCCAGCACCATCTCGACAGGGGGGACCGAGCAGTACTTC. Protein sequence: CASTISTGGTEQYF.